Given below is one T cell receptor beta chain in context. Antigen unknown. Treatment of the sample: roughly 10-day PBMC culture with coronavirus spike peptide pools or control peptides (ViraFEST assay). Days 3 and 7 were when half the medium was replaced with fresh IL-2 medium. The assay that was used to sequence DNA from cultured CD4+ T cells was the Oncomine TCR Beta short-read assay. After culture, CD4+ T cells served as the source for genomic DNA extraction. One entry per CDR3 protein results from TCRdb running MiXCR on the PCR reads. The profile shows about 21,000 distinct CDR3 sequences, 70% of them singletons. This entry comes from a study of vaccination and CD4 T cells after COVID-19. Study-wide context: Cultures designated as controls were supplied with a CEFX pool, an HIV-1 Nef pool, or no peptide.

The V gene's germline CDR1 is MNHEY and CDR2 SMNVEV (reference sequence). The CDR3 sequence is 17 residues long. Trimming took off 5 bases at V and 4 bases at J, with 18 bases between the two ends. This receptor was taken from a human donor who had recovered from COVID-19. V and J are TRBV27 and TRBJ2-6, with D tentatively TRBD1 or TRBD2 (5 bases each). The sequenced material came from CD4+ T cells from blood, cultured in vitro. CDR3 bases: TGTGCCAGCAGTCTCCGGGACCCGAGGTCGGGGGCCAACGTCCTGACTTTC. Translation: CASSLRDPRSGANVLTF.